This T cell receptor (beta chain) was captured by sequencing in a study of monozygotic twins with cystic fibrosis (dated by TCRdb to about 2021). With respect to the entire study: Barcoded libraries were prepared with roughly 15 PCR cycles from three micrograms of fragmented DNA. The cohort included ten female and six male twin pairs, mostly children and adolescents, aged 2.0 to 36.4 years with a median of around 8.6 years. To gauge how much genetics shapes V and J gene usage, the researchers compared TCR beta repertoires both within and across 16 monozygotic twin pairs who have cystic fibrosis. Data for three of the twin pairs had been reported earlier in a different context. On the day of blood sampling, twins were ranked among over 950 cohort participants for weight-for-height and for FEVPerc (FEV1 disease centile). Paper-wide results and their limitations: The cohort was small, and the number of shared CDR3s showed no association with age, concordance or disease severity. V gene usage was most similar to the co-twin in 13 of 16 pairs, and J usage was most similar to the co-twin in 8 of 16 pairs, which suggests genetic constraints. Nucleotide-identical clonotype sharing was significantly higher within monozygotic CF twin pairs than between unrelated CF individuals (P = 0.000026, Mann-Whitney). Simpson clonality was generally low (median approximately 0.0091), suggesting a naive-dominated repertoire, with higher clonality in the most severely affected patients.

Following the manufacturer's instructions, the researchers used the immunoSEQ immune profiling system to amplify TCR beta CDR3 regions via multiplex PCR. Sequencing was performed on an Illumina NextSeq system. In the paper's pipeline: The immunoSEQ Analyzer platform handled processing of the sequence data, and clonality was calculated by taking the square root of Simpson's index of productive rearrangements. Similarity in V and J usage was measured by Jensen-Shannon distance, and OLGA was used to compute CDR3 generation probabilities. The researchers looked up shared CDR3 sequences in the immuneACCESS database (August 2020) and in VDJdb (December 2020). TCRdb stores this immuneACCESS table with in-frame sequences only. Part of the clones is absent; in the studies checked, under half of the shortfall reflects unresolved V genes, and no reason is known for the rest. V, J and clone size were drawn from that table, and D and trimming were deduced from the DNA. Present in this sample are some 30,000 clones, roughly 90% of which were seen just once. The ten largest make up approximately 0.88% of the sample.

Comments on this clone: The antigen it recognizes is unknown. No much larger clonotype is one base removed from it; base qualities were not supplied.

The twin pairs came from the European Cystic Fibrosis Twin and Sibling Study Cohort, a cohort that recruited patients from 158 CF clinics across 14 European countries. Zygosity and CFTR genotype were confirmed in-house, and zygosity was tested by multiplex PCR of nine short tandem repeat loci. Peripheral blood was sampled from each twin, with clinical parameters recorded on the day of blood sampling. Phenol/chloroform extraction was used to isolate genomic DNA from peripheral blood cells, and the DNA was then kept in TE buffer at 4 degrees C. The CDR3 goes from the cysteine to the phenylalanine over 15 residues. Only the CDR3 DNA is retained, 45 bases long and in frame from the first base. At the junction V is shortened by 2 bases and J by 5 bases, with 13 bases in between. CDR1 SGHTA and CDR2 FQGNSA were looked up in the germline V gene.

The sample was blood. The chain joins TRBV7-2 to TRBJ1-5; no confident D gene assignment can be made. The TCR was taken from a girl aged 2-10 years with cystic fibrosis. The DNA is TGTGCCAGCAGCTTAACCTCCGGGCCCTATCAGCCCCAGCATTTT. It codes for CASSLTSGPYQPQHF. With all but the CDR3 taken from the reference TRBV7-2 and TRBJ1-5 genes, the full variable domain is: GAGVSQSPSNKVTEKGKDVELRCDPISGHTALYWYRQSLGQGLEFLIYFQGNSAPDKSGLPSDRFSAERTGGSVSTLTIQRTQQEDSAVYLCASSLTSGPYQPQHFGDGTRLSIL.